The sequence of this T cell receptor (beta chain) was determined in a study of shared clonotypes between healthy human individuals. Whole-study context: The cohort comprised a couple of women and a few men. Their ages spanned 18 to 49 years. Used for every donor were three CD4 naive, three CD4 memory, two CD8 naive and one CD8 memory plate.

Each PCR replicate from the sorted subsets contained around 0.2 ug DNA, which is around 30,000 T cell genomes. TCRdb's table, derived via immunoSEQ multiplex PCR, lists solely in-frame clones and lacks some. This table holds some 1.1 million clones, 70% to 85% found once. The germline V gene encodes CDR1 KGHSH and CDR2 LQKENI. CDR3 length: 14 amino acids. V dropped 3 bases and J dropped 2; count of bases not matched to a gene: 2. For this clone: Other DNA variants within this sample encode the same CDR3.

J is TRBJ1-1 and V is TRBV18; TRBD1 aligns across 8 bases. The sample comprised memory CD4+ T cells from PBMCs. Subset meaning: CD45RA-negative fraction. The sequence came from a man aged 18 to 29 in good health. Some clones in this sample may be carry-over from other donors' samples. CDR3 sequence: CASSPGQGNTEAFF. Here the CDR3 DNA reads TGTGCCAGCTCACCCGGACAGGGTAACACTGAAGCTTTCTTT. Filled out from reference TRBV18 and TRBJ1-1, the complete variable domain reads NAGVMQNPRHLVRRRGQEARLRCSPMKGHSHVYWYRQLPEEGLKFMVYLQKENIIDESGMPKERFSAEFPKEGPSILRIQQVVRGDSAAYFCASSPGQGNTEAFFGQGTRLTVV.